These T cell receptor beta chains were read from a single sample in a study of blood T cell repertoires in COVID-19. Clones were sequenced by immunoSEQ multiplex PCR, and TCRdb holds only the in-frame ones, with some missing. The sample has around 300,000 clones, around 90% seen once; the top ten hold approximately 2.4%. The specimen sequenced was peripheral blood. All receptors derive from a man aged 18 to 29 with active or convalescent COVID-19. CDR3s leave out the opening cysteine and the closing phenylalanine or tryptophan. Each record gives: clone size, V gene, J gene, CDR3 protein. Size tells how often a clone was seen (once, few, many) or the class of an expanded clone, and some rows leave it out.

few,TRBV27,TRBJ2-1,ASSFSGSSYNEQF
once,TRBV18,TRBJ1-2,ASSEGYGYT
.,TRBV15,TRBJ1-2,ATSRGGTAPNGT
.,TRBV11-2,TRBJ2-7,ASSSGLAGVTYEQY
.,TRBV5-1,TRBJ2-2,ASSEGLAGTGELF
.,TRBV2,TRBJ1-4,ASSDMDRINEKLF
.,TRBV6-4,TRBJ1-5,ASSTGLYNQPQH
.,TRBV18,TRBJ2-3,ASSPVPGGLDTQY
.,TRBV5-1,TRBJ2-7,ASSLAGGPYEQY
.,TRBV6-4,TRBJ2-5,ASSDTGTSGGISYQETQY
.,TRBV7-9,TRBJ2-3,ASSLDRASTDTQY
once,TRBV3-1/TRBV3-2,TRBJ2-1,ASSRLAGLYNEQF
.,TRBV18,TRBJ2-7,ASSSTGTGTDEQY
.,TRBV2,TRBJ1-1,ASTPGSDTEAF
.,TRBV10-2,TRBJ2-7,ASMRDRTASSYEQY
once,TRBV29-1,TRBJ2-4,SVELYSGNIQY
few,TRBV5-8,TRBJ2-7,ASSLTGKSYEQY
.,TRBV29-1,TRBJ2-3,SVGGRRVPDTQY
.,TRBV19,TRBJ1-5,ASSTGVLGHNQPQH
.,TRBV7-9,TRBJ1-2,ASSPRTGTNYGYT
.,TRBV28,TRBJ1-1,ASSAPGAGGVTEAF
.,TRBV18,TRBJ1-4,ASSRSGVNEKLF
.,TRBV2,TRBJ1-4,ASKPGLGDSEKLF
.,TRBV24-1,TRBJ2-1,ATSDLTSGGEQF
once,TRBV7-2,TRBJ2-3,ASSLESATDTQY
once,TRBV28,TRBJ1-4,ASSLRQREEKLF
once,TRBV7-9,TRBJ1-1,ASSPTYRDPLNTEAF
.,TRBV9,TRBJ2-5,ASKKGTALQETQY
.,TRBV27,TRBJ1-6,ASTPGDSPLH
.,TRBV27,TRBJ2-3,ASSRRGRQGDVQY
.,TRBV5-1,TRBJ1-4,ASSLRGQDEKLF
once,TRBV4-3,TRBJ1-5,ASSQHRRDQPQH
few,TRBV19,TRBJ2-7,ASSIAPGTYEQY
few,TRBV19,TRBJ2-7,ASSYGLAGNYEQY
.,TRBV19,TRBJ1-5,ASSIGWTGENQPQH
.,TRBV4-1,TRBJ2-3,ASSRTEGREGAERGQY
few,TRBV28,TRBJ2-1,ASSLASGINEQF
.,TRBV6-2/TRBV6-3,TRBJ2-7,ASSVTGSPYEQY
.,TRBV19,TRBJ2-5,ASSIGLAQETQY
.,TRBV3-1/TRBV3-2,TRBJ1-6,ASSQDAGRDSPLH
once,TRBV4-1,TRBJ1-1,ASSQVGVGNTEAF
.,TRBV24-1,TRBJ1-4,ATSQTGGKLF
.,TRBV5-8,TRBJ2-3,ASSATDLFPGGGTDTQY
.,TRBV10-3,TRBJ1-2,AISESESVGYT
.,TRBV19,TRBJ1-1,ASSDRGEGTEAF
.,TRBV2,TRBJ2-5,ASRADTGRETQY
.,TRBV19,TRBJ1-1,ASSIQFVRGRGTEAF
.,TRBV4-1,TRBJ2-3,ASSQEEGDTQY
.,TRBV9,TRBJ2-2,ASSSQEGAPTGELF
.,TRBV7-3,TRBJ2-1,ASSIRQGDNEQF
.,TRBV7-2,TRBJ2-7,ASNTQAGTGRREQY
.,TRBV5-4,TRBJ1-2,ASSLPGQGDYGYT
.,TRBV10-3,TRBJ1-1,AMARGGGAF
.,TRBV2,TRBJ2-1,ASSGGSNNEQF
once,TRBV5-1,TRBJ1-1,ASSLTGTGTEAF
.,TRBV6-2/TRBV6-3,TRBJ1-2,ASSLTATSNYGYT
.,TRBV28,TRBJ1-2,ASSFQTSSGYT
.,TRBV6-2/TRBV6-3,TRBJ2-5,ASSYSGPEETQY
.,TRBV6-5,TRBJ2-7,ASSYTRQGLYEQY
.,TRBV4-2,TRBJ2-5,ASSQGAGIQETQY